Reported below is one TCR beta chain. Its antigen is currently unknown. This sample is drawn from a study of post-analysis software for immune sequencing data. Turning to the study itself: Clinical courses comprised relapsing-remitting, secondary progressive and progressive-relapsing multiple sclerosis. Notes on the study in general: Strong co-clustering by F measure linked samples that shared a preparation batch. People with multiple sclerosis had a significantly lower normalized Chao1 diversity than controls did. Comparison of patients with controls showed roughly five TRBV segments more frequent in patients, TRBV5-6, TRBV5-1 and TRBV20-1 among them.

This CDR3 contains 16 residues. The germline V gene has CDR1 MRHNA and CDR2 SNTAGT. Trimming cost V 5 bases and J 5 bases, with 21 bases left between them. The TCR beta cDNA libraries contained unique molecular identifiers. TCRdb reprocessed the PCR reads with MiXCR, giving one entry per CDR3 protein. Altogether hundreds of thousands of distinct CDR3 sequences are present, 30% being singletons, with the ten largest covering more than 0.55%. The chain carries TRBV6-4 and TRBJ1-2; TRBD1 might be the D (5 bases). Sequenced sample: blood. This clonotype was sampled from a girl aged 10-17 years with multiple sclerosis. The CDR3: CASSLGTGWGSYGYTF. CDR3 bases: TGTGCCAGCAGTCTCGGCACAGGCTGGGGGAGTTATGGCTACACCTTC.